This is a list of T cell receptor beta chains from one sample in a study of cytomegalovirus exposure and HLA in healthy donors. Using immunoSEQ multiplex PCR, the repertoire was profiled, and TCRdb retains in-frame clones only, with some absent. The sample lists tens of thousands of clones, about 95% occurring once. The sequenced sample was PBMCs. These TCRs come from a woman aged 18-29 years in good health and CMV-seronegative. CDR3s include the opening cysteine and the closing phenylalanine or tryptophan. Each record gives: V gene, clone size, D gene, J gene, CDR3 protein, CDR3 DNA. The D gene is left open where the match is weak. The size entry is marked missing in some rows and otherwise reads once, few, many or a size class.

TRBV7-2	-	-	TRBJ2-7	CASSFPLGQGISSYEQYF	TGTGCCAGCAGCTTCCCCTTGGGACAAGGCATTAGCTCCTACGAGCAGTACTTC
TRBV21-1	-	-	TRBJ1-4	CASSKVGQGNEKLFF	-
TRBV4-3	-	-	TRBJ2-6	CASSSPDSSSGANVLTF	TGCGCCAGCAGCTCCCCGGACTCGAGCTCTGGGGCCAACGTCCTGACTTTC
TRBV4-3	-	-	TRBJ1-3	CASSQELAGSGNTIYF	TGCGCCAGCAGCCAAGAACTCGCAGGCTCTGGAAACACCATATATTTT
TRBV7-6	-	TRBD1	TRBJ2-5	CASSPIMGRGETQYF	TGTGCCAGCAGCCCAATCATGGGCAGGGGGGAGACCCAGTACTTC
TRBV5-4	-	TRBD1	TRBJ2-3	CATKTGQGTDTQYF	TGTGCCACCAAGACAGGACAGGGCACAGATACGCAGTATTTT
TRBV9	once	-	TRBJ2-7	CASSVAGSYEQYF	TGTGCCAGCAGCGTAGCGGGATCCTACGAGCAGTACTTC
TRBV28	few	TRBD1	TRBJ1-1	CASSFWLPGGQGSSEAFF	TGTGCCAGCAGTTTTTGGTTGCCCGGGGGACAGGGCTCGTCTGAAGCTTTCTTT
TRBV4-3	-	TRBD1	TRBJ2-2	CASSQFPGTGGSGELFF	TGCGCCAGCAGCCAGTTCCCCGGGACAGGGGGCTCCGGGGAGCTGTTTTTT
TRBV18	-	TRBD2	TRBJ2-2	CASSPPRLAANTGELFF	TGTGCCAGCTCACCACCGAGGCTAGCGGCGAACACCGGGGAGCTGTTTTTT
TRBV5-1	-	-	TRBJ2-6	CASSVGDSGANVLTF	TGCGCCAGCAGCGTCGGGGATTCTGGGGCCAACGTCCTGACTTTC